Following are 31 T cell receptor beta chains from one sample sequenced in a study of blood T cell repertoires in COVID-19. TCRdb's copy holds only in-frame clones and misses some; the assay was immunoSEQ multiplex PCR. The sample contains roughly 200,000 clones, roughly 91% of which appear only once. The sequenced sample consisted of PBMCs or T cells enriched from blood (not recorded which). These receptor sequences come from a man aged 30 to 45 in a cohort exposed to, infected with or recovered from COVID-19 (not recorded which).

The V and J genes are TRBV7-9 and TRBJ1-1; the D is unclear. Trimming took off 8 bases at V and 3 bases at J, with 22 bases between the two ends. The germline gives CDR1 SEHNR, CDR2 FQNEAQ (reference sequence). The CDR3 length is 16 residues. The CDR3 is CASGEAPWSPDTEAFF. The CDR3 DNA reads TGTGCCAGCGGAGAGGCTCCTTGGAGCCCGGACACTGAAGCTTTCTTT.

This chain connects TRBV27 to TRBJ2-3, with 11 positions matching TRBD2. This CDR3 is 15 amino acids long. J gave up 6 bases and V 3 bases, and 5 bases lay outside the gene matches. Per germline, CDR1 MNHEY and CDR2 SMNVEV (reference sequence). The CDR3 here is CASSFLVAGGDTQYF. The CDR3 nucleotides read TGTGCCAGCAGTTTCTTGGTAGCGGGAGGGGATACGCAGTATTTT.

This clone was found once. The V call is TRBV7-9, the J call TRBJ2-2; maybe TRBD2 (6 bases). CDR1 is SEHNR and CDR2 is FQNEAQ in the germline V gene (reference sequence). Trimming removed 5 bases from V and 1 base from J, with 17 bases in between. The CDR3 totals 17 residues. CDR3: CASSPRAGRRNTGELFF. DNA of the CDR3: TGTGCCAGCAGCCCACGGGCGGGGAGGAGGAACACCGGGGAGCTGTTTTTT.

The chain is built from TRBV28 and TRBJ1-1, with 7 bases fitting TRBD1. CDR3 size: 16 residues. Trimming at V came to 3 bases and at J to 6 bases, leaving 13 bases not matched to a gene. From germline, CDR1 is MDHEN and CDR2 SYDVKM. The CDR3 bases are TGTGCCAGCAGTTTGAAGGACACAGGGGTTAAGGCTGAAGCTTTCTTT. Protein product: CASSLKDTGVKAEAFF.

This clone has only a few counts. V is TRBV27 and J is TRBJ1-3; TRBD1 matches 11 bases. V was pared by 3 bases and J by 2 bases, with 15 bases of the junction left unmatched. CDR1 and CDR2 (germline): MNHEY, SMNVEV (reference sequence). The CDR3 runs to 20 residues. The CDR3 sequence is CASSFGWPGQGVIAGNTIYF. For the CDR3, the DNA is TGTGCCAGCAGTTTTGGGTGGCCGGGACAGGGGGTAATAGCTGGAAACACCATATATTTT.

This clone was seen a handful of times. This chain joins TRBV29-1 and TRBJ2-7; no definite D call. Germline CDR1 SQVTM, CDR2 ANQGSEA. V lost 2 bases and J 2 bases, leaving 13 bases between the germline ends. The CDR3 runs 14 residues. CDR3 nucleotide sequence: TGCAGCGTTGAACAGCCCACAGCCCCCTACGAGCAGTACTTC. Protein: CSVEQPTAPYEQYF.

The chain uses TRBV11-3 and TRBJ2-2; the D is unclear. Per germline, CDR1 SGHNT and CDR2 YENEEA. The CDR3 spans 13 residues. Trimming cost V 6 bases and J 7 bases, with 12 bases left between them. Written as DNA, the CDR3 is TGTGCCAGCAGTGAAAATCCGCGCGGGGAGCTGTTTTTT. It encodes CASSENPRGELFF.

This clone was counted at least ten times. This sequence joins TRBV18 and TRBJ2-1; tentative D call: TRBD1 (6 bases). The CDR3 loop spans 20 amino acids. The ends were cut back, 0 bases at V and 0 bases at J, with 21 bases in the middle. Per the germline V gene, CDR1 is KGHSH and CDR2 is LQKENI. CDR3 bases: TGTGCCAGCTCACCACCGTTCCCCGAACACGGACAGAGCTCCTACAATGAGCAGTTCTTC. Protein product: CASSPPFPEHGQSSYNEQFF.

The CDR3 here is CASSSGQGVWSETQYF. Written as DNA, the CDR3 is TGTGCCAGCAGTTCGGGACAGGGGGTATGGTCGGAGACCCAGTACTTC. The chain couples TRBV11-2 to TRBJ2-5; 11 bases fit TRBD1. Germline CDR1 reads SGHAT; CDR2 reads FQNNGV. Trimming cost V 6 bases and J 5 bases; bases outside gene matches: 11. The CDR3 totals 16 residues.

This clone showed up just a few times. This rearrangement joins TRBV6-1 to TRBJ2-7, with D possibly being TRBD2 (6 bases). Germline lookup yields CDR1 MNHNS and CDR2 SASEGT. Between the trimmed V and J ends, which lost 4 bases and 4 bases, there was a span of 20 bases. The CDR3 runs 16 residues. The chain's CDR3 is CASSALIFSGPYEQYF. Written as DNA, the CDR3 is TGTGCCAGCAGTGCCCTCATCTTTAGCGGACCGTACGAGCAGTACTTC.

This sequence joins TRBV29-1 and TRBJ2-7; 7 bases align to TRBD2. This CDR3 is 15 amino acids long. With 4 bases clipped from V and 1 base from J, the junction kept 10 bases outside the gene matches. Germline lookup yields CDR1 SQVTM and CDR2 ANQGSEA. CDR3 amino acids: CSVAGGRGASYEQYF. In DNA form, the CDR3 reads TGCAGCGTTGCGGGCGGGAGAGGAGCTTCCTACGAGCAGTACTTC.

The rearrangement links TRBV6-5 to TRBJ2-7; TRBD1 aligns across 9 bases. This CDR3 has 14 residues. Per the germline V gene, CDR1 is MNHEY and CDR2 is SVGAGI. The trim removed 4 bases at V and 2 bases at J, leaving 3 bases unmatched. This CDR3 reads CASSSGTGPYEQYF. The DNA for the CDR3 is TGTGCCAGCAGTTCCGGGACAGGGCCCTACGAGCAGTACTTC.

This chain connects TRBV27 to TRBJ1-5; 7 bases align to TRBD1. V lost 1 base to trimming and J lost 15 bases; unmatched junction nucleotides: 15. The CDR3 contains 15 residues. Germline CDR1 is MNHEY and CDR2 is SMNVEV (reference sequence). For the CDR3, the DNA is TGTGCCAGCAGTTTATACGGCTCCGGACAGGCGCCTAGGCATTTT. This sequence encodes CASSLYGSGQAPRHF.

CDR3 sequence reads: CASSLAGDSSYEQYF. CDR3 DNA sequence: TGTGCCAGCAGCTTAGCAGGGGACAGCTCCTACGAGCAGTACTTC. The genes are TRBV11-1 and TRBJ2-7, with 7 positions matching TRBD1. Germline V lookup: CDR1 SGHAT, CDR2 FQDESV (reference sequence). This CDR3 contains 15 residues. The J segment lost 0 bases and the V segment lost 0 bases, leaving 2 bases of the junction unmatched.

A note on this clone: Other DNA variants within this sample encode the same CDR3. This rearrangement joins TRBV18 to TRBJ2-7, with 7 bases aligning to TRBD2. Germline V lookup: CDR1 KGHSH, CDR2 LQKENI. The J segment lost 4 bases and the V segment lost 3 bases, leaving 6 bases of the junction unmatched. The CDR3 contains 14 residues. CDR3 protein: CASSPPGGSYEQYF. CDR3 coding DNA: TGTGCCAGCTCACCGCCGGGGGGATCGTACGAGCAGTACTTC.

This chain links TRBV18 with TRBJ2-7; no clear D. Trimming shortened V by 3 bases and J by 2 bases, and 8 bases separated the two germline ends. The CDR3 spans 13 residues. Germline V CDR1 and CDR2: KGHSH, LQKENI. This CDR3 is CASSPQDTYEQYF. The CDR3 nucleotides are TGTGCCAGCTCACCCCAGGATACCTACGAGCAGTACTTC.

J is TRBJ2-1 and V is TRBV7-2; 8 bases are shared with TRBD1. CDR3 length: 15 residues. V lost 1 base to trimming and J lost 6 bases; unmatched junction nucleotides: 5. Germline assignment: CDR1 SGHTA and CDR2 FQGNSA. The CDR3 here is CASSLEATGANEQFF. CDR3 bases: TGTGCCAGCAGCTTAGAGGCGACAGGGGCCAATGAGCAGTTCTTC.

The V call is TRBV28, the J call TRBJ2-6, with D perhaps matching TRBD1 (5 bases). V gave up 5 bases and J gave up 0 bases, with 8 bases separating them. From germline, CDR1 is MDHEN and CDR2 SYDVKM. This CDR3 has 15 amino acids. CDR3 coding DNA: TGTGCCAGCAGTCTGGACAACTCTGGGGCCAACGTCCTGACTTTC. This codes for CASSLDNSGANVLTF.

The chain uses TRBV5-1 and TRBJ1-4; TRBD1 aligns across 7 bases. Losses at the gene ends were 2 bases for V and 4 bases for J; bases not matched to a gene: 8. Per the germline V gene, CDR1 is SGHRS and CDR2 is YFSETQ. The CDR3 covers 16 residues. CDR3: CASSLNTRGSNEKLFF. CDR3 sequence (DNA): TGCGCCAGCAGCTTAAATACCAGGGGGAGTAATGAAAAACTGTTTTTT.

The V gene is TRBV6-5, the J gene TRBJ2-7; unclear D gene. In germline, CDR1 is MNHEY, CDR2 SVGAGI. The CDR3 contains 12 residues. V lost 6 bases to trimming and J lost 11 bases, with 17 bases between them. CDR3 amino acids: CASSQTPTAEYF. CDR3 nucleotide sequence: TGTGCCAGCAGCCAGACTCCGACGGCGGAGTACTTC.

This rearrangement joins TRBV15 to TRBJ2-1; TRBD1 matches 9 bases. The ends lost 5 bases at V and 8 bases at J; junction bases unmatched: 7. This CDR3 comprises 14 residues. Germline V gives CDR1 LNHNV, CDR2 YYDKDF (reference sequence). In nucleotides, the CDR3 is TGTGCCACCAGCCCCGGGACAGGGTCGGATGAGCAGTTCTTC. Protein sequence: CATSPGTGSDEQFF. Complete variable domain (other parts from reference TRBV15 and TRBJ2-1): DAMVIQNPRYQVTQFGKPVTLSCSQTLNHNVMYWYQQKSSQAPKLLFHYYDKDFNNEADTPDNFQSRRPNTSFCFLDIRSPGLGDTAMYLCATSPGTGSDEQFFGPGTRLTVL.

This clone was counted only a few times. This chain joins TRBV18 and TRBJ2-5; D call uncertain. The CDR3 is 12 residues long. Germline V lookup: CDR1 KGHSH, CDR2 LQKENI. V lost 3 bases to trimming and J lost 2 bases, with 4 bases between them. The CDR3 DNA follows: TGTGCCAGCTCACCCCTTCAAGAGACCCAGTACTTC. Encoded protein: CASSPLQETQYF.

The chain couples TRBV19 to TRBJ1-4; D unclear. The CDR3 length is 14 residues. Germline V gene sequence: CDR1 LNHDA, CDR2 SQIVND (reference sequence). V lost 4 bases to trimming and J lost 0 bases, with 6 bases between them. The CDR3, as DNA: TGTGCCAGTAGTAGGGAGACAACTAATGAAAAACTGTTTTTT. Protein sequence: CASSRETTNEKLFF.

This chain uses TRBV28 with TRBJ2-1, with 9 positions matching TRBD1. The V and J ends lost 5 bases and 8 bases, in that order; junction bases with no gene match: 10. CDR3 length: 15 amino acids. Germline-derived CDR1 and CDR2 are MDHEN and SYDVKM. Here the CDR3 reads CASSNPGQGTHEQFF. The DNA of the CDR3 is TGTGCCAGCAGTAACCCGGGACAGGGTACCCATGAGCAGTTCTTC.

This chain joins TRBV10-2 and TRBJ2-6; 8 bases are shared with TRBD1. J lost 4 bases, V lost 9 bases, and 5 bases had no gene match. Germline V gives CDR1 WSHSY, CDR2 SAAADI. The CDR3 is made up of 14 amino acids. The CDR3 DNA follows: TGCGCCAGTAAGGGACAGGCGGGGGCCAACGTCCTGACTTTC. This gives the protein CASKGQAGANVLTF.

The chain employs TRBV7-6 and TRBJ2-3; 7 bases fit TRBD2. Germline CDR1 SGHVS, CDR2 FNYEAQ. V lost 5 bases and J lost 2; bases outside the gene matches: 10. The length of the CDR3 is 16 residues. CDR3 loop: CASSLGSSGSTDTQYF. The CDR3 nucleotides read TGTGCCAGCAGCCTAGGCTCTAGCGGTTCCACAGATACGCAGTATTTT.

The chain is built from TRBV14 and TRBJ2-5, with TRBD2 matching 14 bases. The length of the CDR3 is 17 residues. From germline, CDR1 is SGHDN and CDR2 FVKESK. The V segment lost 5 bases and the J segment 1 base; nucleotides outside the gene matches: 6. CDR3 sequence: CASSEGGLAGGQETQYF. The CDR3 nucleotides are TGTGCCAGCAGCGAAGGCGGACTAGCGGGAGGCCAAGAGACCCAGTACTTC.

This clone showed up just once. The rearrangement links TRBV13 to TRBJ2-1, with 14 bases identical to TRBD2. Looked up from germline, CDR1 is PRHDT and CDR2 is FYEKMQ (reference sequence). V shed 5 bases and J 4 bases; nucleotides not matched to a gene: 10. The CDR3 is 18 amino acids. DNA for the CDR3: TGTGCCAGCAGCCGATTCACGGGACTAGCGGGAGCTTACAATGAGCAGTTCTTC. Residues: CASSRFTGLAGAYNEQFF.

This clone turned up a few times. The J gene is TRBJ2-7, the V gene TRBV6-2 or TRBV6-3, with TRBD2 identical over 10 bases. Unmatched junction bases numbered 0, after V lost 2 bases and J lost 2 bases. Looked up from germline, CDR1 is MNHEY and CDR2 is SVGEGT. There are 14 residues in the CDR3. The CDR3 DNA follows: TGTGCCAGCAGTTACGGGACTAGCGCCTACGAGCAGTACTTC. It yields the protein CASSYGTSAYEQYF.

This clone has a single count. The gene calls are TRBV23-1 and TRBJ2-1; 7 nucleotides align to TRBD1. TRBV23-1 is sorted into the ORF group, with uncertain function. V gave up 2 bases and J gave up 5 bases; unmatched junction bases: 9. The CDR3 is 16 residues long. CDR3 residues: CASSQPGTDPHNEQFF. CDR3 DNA: TGCGCCAGCAGTCAACCTGGGACAGACCCCCACAATGAGCAGTTCTTC.

This chain connects TRBV20-1 to TRBJ2-7; no reliable D call. CDR3 length: 11 amino acids. CDR1 and CDR2 (germline): DFQATT, SNEGSKA (reference sequence). Trimming removed 6 bases at V and 4 bases at J, with 10 bases between. Here the CDR3 reads CSAGVAYEQYF. As DNA, the CDR3 is TGCAGTGCCGGAGTGGCGTACGAGCAGTACTTC.